A selection of T cell receptor beta chains follows, all from one sample in a study of T cell changes during pregnancy in multiple sclerosis. Produced via immunoSEQ multiplex PCR; TCRdb's table is partial and in-frame only. The sample includes approximately 70,000 clones, about 90% of them seen just once. The sequenced sample was peripheral blood, obtained in the second trimester of pregnancy. Receptors were obtained from a female donor in good health, enrolled as a control in a pregnancy study. Each CDR3 is given with its conserved first and last residue. A D gene is named only where the DNA matches it firmly. Clone size is given for some rows only: seen once, a few or many times, or a class if the clone is expanded.

>TRBJ2-7|TRBD1|TRBV28|.
CASSEGQVYEQYF
TGTGCCAGCAGTGAGGGACAGGTCTACGAGCAGTACTTC
>TRBJ1-2|TRBD1|TRBV28|.
CAGGQGNYGYTF
TGTGCCGGAGGACAGGGCAACTATGGCTACACCTTC
>TRBJ1-2|TRBD1|TRBV10-1|.
CASSESRDRGLHGYTF
TGCGCCAGCAGTGAGTCGAGAGACAGGGGGCTCCATGGCTACACCTTC
>TRBJ1-4|.|TRBV18|once
CASSGGEEKLFF
TGTGCCAGCTCGGGGGGAGAAGAAAAACTGTTTTTT
>TRBJ2-1|TRBD2|TRBV27|.
CASGLVSGRIEQFF
TGTGCCTCAGGCCTGGTTAGCGGGAGAATTGAGCAGTTCTTC
>TRBJ1-1|.|TRBV6-6|.
CASSKSRDPTEAFF
TGTGCCAGCAGTAAGTCCCGGGATCCCACTGAAGCTTTCTTT
>TRBJ2-2|.|TRBV6-1|once
CASNSVHTGELFF
TGTGCCAGCAATTCGGTTCACACCGGGGAGCTGTTTTTT
>TRBJ2-5|.|TRBV9|.
CASSLRGVGETQYF
TGTGCCAGCAGCTTAAGAGGTGTCGGAGAGACCCAGTACTTC
>TRBJ2-5|TRBD2|TRBV2|.
CASSPGGVPETQYF
TGTGCCAGCAGCCCCGGGGGGGTTCCAGAGACCCAGTACTTC
>TRBJ2-7|TRBD2|TRBV7-8|.
CASSPVGAGRAGEQYF
TGTGCCAGCAGCCCAGTAGGAGCGGGGAGAGCGGGGGAGCAGTACTTC
>TRBJ1-1|.|TRBV14|.
CASSRRETSGTEAFF
TGTGCCAGCAGCCGCAGAGAGACTTCGGGTACTGAAGCTTTCTTT
>TRBJ1-2|TRBD1|TRBV6-5|.
CASTDRGGGYTF
TGTGCCAGCACCGACAGGGGCGGTGGCTACACCTTC
>TRBJ1-5|.|TRBV21-1|.
CASSKAGREDNQPQHF
TGTGCCAGCAGCAAAGCGGGCAGGGAAGACAATCAGCCCCAGCATTTT
>TRBJ1-2|.|TRBV9|once
CASSVGRWGYTF
TGTGCCAGCAGCGTAGGTCGGTGGGGCTACACCTTC
>TRBJ2-1|TRBD2|TRBV5-3|.
CARMTLLGLAGDNEQFF
TGTGCCAGAATGACACTGTTAGGGCTAGCGGGAGACAATGAGCAGTTCTTC
>TRBJ2-2|TRBD2|TRBV4-3|once
CASSQETIAGGAGELFF
TGCGCCAGCAGCCAAGAGACGATAGCGGGAGGAGCCGGGGAGCTGTTTTTT